The present TCR beta chain was sequenced within a study of T cells in Graves' hyperthyroidism and ophthalmopathy. Study in general: Peripheral blood collection took place at initial diagnosis, before any treatment.

Study results and caveats: The authors' 13 V-J model separated ophthalmopathy from stable hyperthyroidism. Ophthalmopathy, as predicted by the model, came a median 6.5 months after the prediction.

The study included ophthalmopathy patients with Clinical Activity Score at least 3, NOSPECS grade at least 4 and duration under 3 months. Trimming removed 1 base from V and 3 bases from J; junction bases left unmatched: 7. The CDR3 loop spans 17 amino acids. Germline assignment: CDR1 LGHDT and CDR2 YNNKEL (reference sequence). RNA transcripts served as the template for amplifying TCR beta CDR3 regions. During a first-round RT-PCR of the TCR CDR3, the HTBI primer set was used. A single record per CDR3 protein comes from TCRdb applying MiXCR to the multiplex PCR reads. This table holds approximately 690,000 distinct CDR3 sequences, less than 25% found once. This clonotype was observed a few times. Its antigen is as yet unknown.

The J gene is TRBJ2-2, the V gene TRBV3-1; 8 bases line up with TRBD1. Material: blood. This TCR was sampled from a man aged 30-40 years with Graves' ophthalmopathy. The CDR3 bases are TGTGCCAGCAGCCAAGTCCCCAGGGGGCAATACACCGGGGAGCTGTTTTTT. Translation: CASSQVPRGQYTGELFF. The full variable domain, its missing parts supplied by reference TRBV3-1 and TRBJ2-2, is DTAVSQTPKYLVTQMGNDKSIKCEQNLGHDTMYWYKQDSKKFLKIMFSYNNKELIINETVPNRFSPKSPDKAHLNLHINSLELGDSAVYFCASSQVPRGQYTGELFFGEGSRLTVL.